Below are 19 T cell receptor beta chains sequenced from a single sample in a study of T cells in tuberculosis (dated by TCRdb to the late 2010s). The sample's time point label, decoded: new active TB diagnosis, blood taken before or within 7 days of starting treatment. Library creation used the immunoSEQ multiplex PCR assay. TCRdb obtained this table from immuneACCESS and retained in-frame rearrangements with V and J assigned. These tables miss some clones; where compared with another copy, unresolved V genes account for less than half of the shortfall, and the remainder is unexplained. Here the sample has 30,000 to 40,000 clones; roughly 93% occur a single time. Clones ranked in the top ten supply about an eighth of the sample. The sequencing used PBMCs, collected at tuberculosis diagnosis. Receptors originate from an adult with tuberculosis.

The genes are TRBV6-1 and TRBJ1-1, with D hard to call. The V and J ends lost 8 bases and 11 bases respectively, with 18 bases between them. Germline CDR1 reads MNHNS; CDR2 reads SASEGT. The CDR3 is 12 amino acids. CDR3 coding DNA: TGTGCCAGCGCCCAGGTGAGATCTGTGGCTTTCTTT. Protein product: CASAQVRSVAFF.

V usage is TRBV2 and J usage is TRBJ1-5, with 10 bases identical to TRBD1. The ends lost 4 bases at V and 7 bases at J; junction bases unmatched: 4. The CDR3 is made up of 14 amino acids. CDR1 SNHLY and CDR2 FYNNEI come from the germline V gene. The chain's CDR3 is CASSGTGGGQPQHF. As DNA, the CDR3 is TGTGCCAGCAGTGGGACAGGGGGAGGCCAGCCCCAGCATTTT.

The chain combines TRBV7-6 with TRBJ2-5; TRBD2 matches 7 bases. The CDR3 covers 15 residues. J lost 3 bases, V lost 1 base, and 5 bases had no gene match. From germline, CDR1 is SGHVS and CDR2 FNYEAQ. CDR3 protein: CASSLGPSGKETQYF. The CDR3 bases are TGTGCCAGCAGCTTAGGTCCTAGCGGAAAAGAGACCCAGTACTTC. Full variable domain (rest looked up from reference TRBV7-6 and TRBJ2-5): GAGVSQSPRYKVTKRGQDVALRCDPISGHVSLYWYRQALGQGPEFLTYFNYEAQQDKSGLPNDRFSAERPEGSISTLTIQRTEQRDSAMYRCASSLGPSGKETQYFGPGTRLLVL.

This clone has a single count. The rearrangement uses TRBV27 and TRBJ1-5, with D tentatively TRBD1 (6 bases). Trimming left V 5 bases short and J 5 bases short, with 16 bases between. CDR1 is MNHEY, CDR2 SMNVEV, per germline (reference sequence). CDR3 length: 15 residues. CDR3 DNA: TGTGCCAGCAGTAAAAATGGCGGGGGCGATCAGCCCCAGCATTTT. The encoded protein is CASSKNGGGDQPQHF.

The V gene is TRBV15, the J gene TRBJ2-7, with TRBD1 identical over 7 bases. Germline assignment: CDR1 LNHNV and CDR2 YYDKDF (reference sequence). CDR3 length: 13 residues. J gave up 1 base and V 5 bases, and 2 bases lay outside the gene matches. The DNA for the CDR3 is TGTGCCACCAGCCGGGACAGATCCTACGAGCAGTACTTC. The encoded protein is CATSRDRSYEQYF. Together with reference TRBV15 and TRBJ2-7, the CDR3 gives the full variable domain: DAMVIQNPRYQVTQFGKPVTLSCSQTLNHNVMYWYQQKSSQAPKLLFHYYDKDFNNEADTPDNFQSRRPNTSFCFLDIRSPGLGDTAMYLCATSRDRSYEQYFGPGTRLTVT.

This sequence joins TRBV5-8 and TRBJ2-5, with 10 nucleotides matching TRBD2. This CDR3 comprises 16 residues. J lost 4 bases, V lost 4 bases, and 10 bases had no gene match. Per the germline V gene, CDR1 is SGHTS and CDR2 is YDEGEE. CDR3 coding DNA: TGTGCCAGCAGCCCGGGGGCAGCGGGGGGGCGAGAGACCCAGTACTTC. Translation gives CASSPGAAGGRETQYF.

This clone was seen once. The V call is TRBV6-1, the J call TRBJ2-7; a weak D match, TRBD1 (5 bases). The CDR3 covers 12 residues. Trimming cost V 5 bases and J 6 bases, with 11 bases left between them. Germline values: CDR1 MNHNS, CDR2 SASEGT. Here the CDR3 reads CASSLGQGEQYF. The CDR3 DNA follows: TGTGCCAGCAGTCTGGGGCAGGGCGAGCAGTACTTC.

The chain joins TRBV4-1 to TRBJ1-1, with D perhaps TRBD1 (6 bases). Germline V gives CDR1 MGHRA, CDR2 YSYEKL. CDR3 length: 14 residues. The ends were cut back, 2 bases at V and 2 bases at J, with 9 bases in the middle. The CDR3 bases are TGCGCCAGCAGCCAATCGGACAGAAACACTGAAGCTTTCTTT. As protein: CASSQSDRNTEAFF.

The V and J genes are TRBV2 and TRBJ2-7, with 10 bases matching TRBD1. V lost 6 bases, J lost 2 bases, and 7 bases stayed unmatched. CDR3 size: 15 residues. Germline CDR1 is SNHLY and CDR2 is FYNNEI. CDR3 residues: CASSFGDRGTYEQYF. The CDR3 DNA follows: TGTGCCAGCAGCTTTGGGGACAGGGGAACCTACGAGCAGTACTTC.

The J gene is TRBJ2-3, the V gene TRBV5-1; D might be TRBD1 (6 bases). This CDR3 contains 14 residues. V lost 4 bases to trimming and J lost 2 bases, with 11 bases between them. CDR1 SGHRS and CDR2 YFSETQ come from the germline V gene. The CDR3 spells CASSPGQPTDTQYF. CDR3 DNA sequence: TGCGCCAGCAGCCCAGGACAGCCCACAGATACGCAGTATTTT.

The J gene is TRBJ1-5, the V gene TRBV6-1, with D uncertain. The V and J ends lost 1 base and 0 bases respectively, with 7 bases between them. This CDR3 region has 15 residues. CDR1 is MNHNS and CDR2 is SASEGT in the germline V gene. CDR3 coding DNA: TGTGCCAGCAGTGAAGGGCACCATAGCAATCAGCCCCAGCATTTT. Its translation is CASSEGHHSNQPQHF.

As regards this clone: The junction does not match germline at one end; this may be a read error. The rearrangement links TRBV19 to TRBJ1-2, with D hard to call. There are 14 residues in the CDR3. The germline V gene has CDR1 LNHDA and CDR2 SQIVND (reference sequence). The CDR3 nucleotides are TGTGCCGGTAGTCCGACGACAAGTAACTATGGCTACACCTTC. It encodes CAGSPTTSNYGYTF.

The chain employs TRBV7-8 and TRBJ2-2, with D possibly TRBD1 on 6 matching bases. The V and J ends lost 5 bases and 4 bases respectively, with 20 bases between them. The V gene's germline CDR1 is SGHVS and CDR2 FQNEAQ. The CDR3 runs 17 residues. Written as DNA, the CDR3 is TGTGCCAGCAGCGCCTCTACAGGGCTCCCGAGCACCGGGGAGCTGTTTTTT. Its translation is CASSASTGLPSTGELFF.

V gene TRBV10-2 combines with J gene TRBJ1-1; 8 bases map to TRBD1. This CDR3 region has 14 residues. Looked up from germline, CDR1 is WSHSY and CDR2 is SAAADI. The ends lost 0 bases at V and 10 bases at J; junction bases unmatched: 7. The CDR3 loop is CASSESISGTGAFF. DNA of the CDR3: TGCGCCAGCAGTGAGTCTATTTCCGGGACAGGAGCTTTCTTT.

The CDR3 DNA reads as TGTGCCAGCAGCCAAGTCCTGGGGACTAGCGGGAGCTACGAGCAGTACTTC. The encoded protein is CASSQVLGTSGSYEQYF. The chain has TRBV14 and TRBJ2-7; TRBD2 agrees at 14 bases. Germline CDR1 SGHDN, CDR2 FVKESK. Trimming at V came to 1 base and at J to 3 bases, leaving 5 bases not matched to a gene. This CDR3 comprises 17 residues.

The chain links TRBV7-2 to TRBJ2-7; 7 bases are shared with TRBD1. The trim removed 6 bases at V and 2 bases at J, leaving 7 bases unmatched. The CDR3 runs to 14 residues. Germline V CDR1 and CDR2: SGHTA, FQGNSA. This chain's CDR3 is CASRPRDRPYEQYF. The CDR3 coding sequence is TGTGCCAGCAGACCTCGGGACAGACCCTACGAGCAGTACTTC.

The V call is TRBV6-6, the J call TRBJ2-4; D is possibly TRBD1 (6 bases). This CDR3 region has 16 residues. Germline loops: CDR1 MNHNY, CDR2 SVGAGI (reference sequence). V was trimmed by 6 bases and J by 1 base, leaving 16 bases between them. Here the CDR3 DNA reads TGTGCCAGCAGCCCCGGGACACCGGCTGCCAAAAACATTCAGTACTTC. The encoded protein is CASSPGTPAAKNIQYF.

The chain combines TRBV7-2 with TRBJ2-7, with unresolved D. V was clipped by 3 bases and J by 0 bases, with 15 bases between them. This CDR3 comprises 16 residues. The germline CDR1 and CDR2 sequences are SGHTA and FQGNSA. This chain's CDR3 is CASSFGQTQSSYEQYF. In DNA form, the CDR3 reads TGTGCCAGCAGCTTTGGGCAGACCCAAAGCTCCTACGAGCAGTACTTC.

V gene TRBV7-3 combines with J gene TRBJ1-2; D is possibly TRBD1 (5 bases). Germline V gives CDR1 SGHTA, CDR2 FQGTGA. The CDR3 is 13 residues long. V dropped 5 bases and J dropped 2 bases, with 9 bases sitting between them. CDR3: CASSPDRNYGYTF. CDR3 DNA: TGTGCCAGCAGCCCCGACAGAAACTATGGCTACACCTTC.